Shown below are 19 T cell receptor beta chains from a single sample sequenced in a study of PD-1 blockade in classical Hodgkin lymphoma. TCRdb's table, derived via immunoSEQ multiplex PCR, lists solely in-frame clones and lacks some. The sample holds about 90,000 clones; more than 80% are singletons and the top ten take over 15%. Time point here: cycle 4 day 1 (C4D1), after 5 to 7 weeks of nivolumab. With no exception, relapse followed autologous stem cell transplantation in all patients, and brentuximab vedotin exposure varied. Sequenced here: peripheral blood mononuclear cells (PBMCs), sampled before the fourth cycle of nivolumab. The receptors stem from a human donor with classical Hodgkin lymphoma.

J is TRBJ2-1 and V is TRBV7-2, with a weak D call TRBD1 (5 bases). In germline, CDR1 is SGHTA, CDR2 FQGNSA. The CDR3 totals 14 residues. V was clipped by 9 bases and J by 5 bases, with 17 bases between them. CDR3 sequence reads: CASAFRELDNEQFF. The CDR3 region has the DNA TGTGCCAGTGCCTTCAGGGAATTAGACAATGAGCAGTTCTTC.

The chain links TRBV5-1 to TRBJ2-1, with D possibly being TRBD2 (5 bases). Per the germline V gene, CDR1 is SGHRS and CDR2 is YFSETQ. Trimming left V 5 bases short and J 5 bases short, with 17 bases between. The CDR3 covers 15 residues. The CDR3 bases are TGCGCCAGCAGGAGCGATACCGGGATCCACAATGAGCAGTTCTTC. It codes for CASRSDTGIHNEQFF.

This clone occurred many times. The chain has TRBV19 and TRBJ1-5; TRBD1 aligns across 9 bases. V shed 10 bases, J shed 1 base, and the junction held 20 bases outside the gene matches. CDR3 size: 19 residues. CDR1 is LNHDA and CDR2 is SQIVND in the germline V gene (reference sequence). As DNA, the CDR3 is TGTGCCATAAACCTCCCCAGCGGGACAGGGAAAAGGAGCAATCAGCCCCAGCATTTT. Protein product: CAINLPSGTGKRSNQPQHF.

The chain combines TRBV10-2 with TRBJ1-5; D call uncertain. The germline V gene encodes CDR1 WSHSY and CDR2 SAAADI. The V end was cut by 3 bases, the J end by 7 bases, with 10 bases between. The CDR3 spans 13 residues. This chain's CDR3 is CASSEVGVQPQHF. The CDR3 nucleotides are TGCGCCAGCAGTGAAGTCGGGGTACAGCCCCAGCATTTT.

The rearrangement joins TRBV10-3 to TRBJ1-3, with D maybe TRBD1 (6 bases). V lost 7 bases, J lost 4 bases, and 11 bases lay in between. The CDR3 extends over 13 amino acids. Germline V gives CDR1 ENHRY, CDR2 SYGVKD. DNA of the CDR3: TGTGCCATCACAGCAGGGGTAGGAAACACCATATATTTT. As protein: CAITAGVGNTIYF.

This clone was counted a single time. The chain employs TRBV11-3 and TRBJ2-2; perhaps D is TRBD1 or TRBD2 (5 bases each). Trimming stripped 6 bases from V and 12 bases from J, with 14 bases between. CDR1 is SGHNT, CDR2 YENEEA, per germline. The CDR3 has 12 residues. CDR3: CASSLQPGQLFF. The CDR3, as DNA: TGTGCCAGCAGTTTACAACCGGGGCAGCTGTTTTTT.

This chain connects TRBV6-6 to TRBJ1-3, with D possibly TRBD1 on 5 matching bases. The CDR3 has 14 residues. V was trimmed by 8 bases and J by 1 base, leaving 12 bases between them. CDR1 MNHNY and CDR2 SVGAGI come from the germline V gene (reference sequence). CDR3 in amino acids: CASLRGESGNTIYF. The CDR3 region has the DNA TGTGCCAGCCTCCGGGGGGAGTCTGGAAACACCATATATTTT.

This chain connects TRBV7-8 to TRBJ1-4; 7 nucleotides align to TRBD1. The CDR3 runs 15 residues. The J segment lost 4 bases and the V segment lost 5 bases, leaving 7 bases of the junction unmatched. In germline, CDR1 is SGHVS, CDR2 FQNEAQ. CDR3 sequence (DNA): TGTGCCAGCAGCCCATGGGGACAGAGTAATGAAAAACTGTTTTTT. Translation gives CASSPWGQSNEKLFF.

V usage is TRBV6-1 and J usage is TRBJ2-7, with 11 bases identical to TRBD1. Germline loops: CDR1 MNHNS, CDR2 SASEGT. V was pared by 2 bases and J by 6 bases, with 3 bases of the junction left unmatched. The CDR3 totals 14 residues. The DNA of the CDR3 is TGTGCCAGCAGTGAAAGGGACAGGGGGTTCGAGCAGTACTTC. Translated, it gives CASSERDRGFEQYF.

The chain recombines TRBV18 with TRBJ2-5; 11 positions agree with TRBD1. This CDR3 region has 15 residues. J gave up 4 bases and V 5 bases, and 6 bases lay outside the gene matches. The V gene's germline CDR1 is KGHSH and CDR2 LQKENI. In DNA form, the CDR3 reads TGTGCCAGCTCAACAGGACAGGGGGCGCGAGAGACCCAGTACTTC. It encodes CASSTGQGARETQYF.

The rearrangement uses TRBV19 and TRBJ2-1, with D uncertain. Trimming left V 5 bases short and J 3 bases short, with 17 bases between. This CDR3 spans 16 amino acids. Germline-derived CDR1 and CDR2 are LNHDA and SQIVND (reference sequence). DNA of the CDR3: TGTGCCAGTAGTCGTCAACCAGTGGCGTTCTACAATGAGCAGTTCTTC. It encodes CASSRQPVAFYNEQFF.

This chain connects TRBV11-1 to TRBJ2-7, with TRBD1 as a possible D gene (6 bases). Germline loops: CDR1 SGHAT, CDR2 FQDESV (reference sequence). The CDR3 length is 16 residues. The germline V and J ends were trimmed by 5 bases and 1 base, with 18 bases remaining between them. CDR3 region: CASSPLGRTVSYEQYF. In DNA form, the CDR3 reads TGTGCCAGCAGCCCCCTGGGGCGGACAGTATCCTACGAGCAGTACTTC.

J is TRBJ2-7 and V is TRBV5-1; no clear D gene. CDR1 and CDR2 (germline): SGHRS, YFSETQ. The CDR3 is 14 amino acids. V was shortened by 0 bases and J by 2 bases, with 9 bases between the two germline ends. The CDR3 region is CASSLDSATYEQYF. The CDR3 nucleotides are TGCGCCAGCAGCTTGGACAGCGCTACCTACGAGCAGTACTTC.

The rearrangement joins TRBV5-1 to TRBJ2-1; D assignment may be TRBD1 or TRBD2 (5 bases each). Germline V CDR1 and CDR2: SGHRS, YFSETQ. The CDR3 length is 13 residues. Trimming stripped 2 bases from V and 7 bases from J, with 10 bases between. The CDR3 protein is CASSLPGPNEQFF. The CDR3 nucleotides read TGCGCCAGCAGCTTACCGGGGCCTAATGAGCAGTTCTTC.

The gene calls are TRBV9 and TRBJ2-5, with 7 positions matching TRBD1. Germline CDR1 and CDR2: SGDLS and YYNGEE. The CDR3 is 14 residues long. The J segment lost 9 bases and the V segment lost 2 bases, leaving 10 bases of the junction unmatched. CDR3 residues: CASSVGQAAGSQYF. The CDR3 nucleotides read TGTGCCAGCAGCGTCGGACAGGCTGCCGGGTCCCAGTACTTC.

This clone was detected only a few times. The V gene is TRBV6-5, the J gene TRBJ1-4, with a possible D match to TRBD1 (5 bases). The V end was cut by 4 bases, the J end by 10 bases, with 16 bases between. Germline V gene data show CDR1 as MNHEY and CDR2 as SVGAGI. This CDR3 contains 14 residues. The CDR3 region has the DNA TGTGCCAGCAGTTTAGGAGGTGGGGCGAGAAAACTGTTTTTT. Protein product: CASSLGGGARKLFF.

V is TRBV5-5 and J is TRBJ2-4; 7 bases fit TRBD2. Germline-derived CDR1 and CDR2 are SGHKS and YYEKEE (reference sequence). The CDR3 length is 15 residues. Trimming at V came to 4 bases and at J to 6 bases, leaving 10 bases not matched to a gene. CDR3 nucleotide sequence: TGTGCCAGCAGCCTATCCGGGGGGACTCTAAACATTCAGTACTTC. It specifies CASSLSGGTLNIQYF. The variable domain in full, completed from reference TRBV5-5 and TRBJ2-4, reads DAGVTQSPTHLIKTRGQQVTLRCSPISGHKSVSWYQQVLGQGPQFIFQYYEKEERGRGNFPDRFSARQFPNYSSELNVNALLLGDSALYLCASSLSGGTLNIQYFGAGTRLSVL.

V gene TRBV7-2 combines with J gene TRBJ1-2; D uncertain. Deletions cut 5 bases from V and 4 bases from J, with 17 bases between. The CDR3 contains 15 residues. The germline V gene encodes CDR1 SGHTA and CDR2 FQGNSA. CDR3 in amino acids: CASSPPLQDVYGYTF. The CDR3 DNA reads TGTGCCAGCAGCCCTCCCTTGCAGGACGTCTATGGCTACACCTTC.

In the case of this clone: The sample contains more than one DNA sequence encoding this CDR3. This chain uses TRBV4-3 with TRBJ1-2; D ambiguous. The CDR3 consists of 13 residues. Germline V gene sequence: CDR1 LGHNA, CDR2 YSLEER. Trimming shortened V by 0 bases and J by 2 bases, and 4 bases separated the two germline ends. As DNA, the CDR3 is TGCGCCAGCAGCCAAGACAGAAACTATGGCTACACCTTC. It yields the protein CASSQDRNYGYTF.